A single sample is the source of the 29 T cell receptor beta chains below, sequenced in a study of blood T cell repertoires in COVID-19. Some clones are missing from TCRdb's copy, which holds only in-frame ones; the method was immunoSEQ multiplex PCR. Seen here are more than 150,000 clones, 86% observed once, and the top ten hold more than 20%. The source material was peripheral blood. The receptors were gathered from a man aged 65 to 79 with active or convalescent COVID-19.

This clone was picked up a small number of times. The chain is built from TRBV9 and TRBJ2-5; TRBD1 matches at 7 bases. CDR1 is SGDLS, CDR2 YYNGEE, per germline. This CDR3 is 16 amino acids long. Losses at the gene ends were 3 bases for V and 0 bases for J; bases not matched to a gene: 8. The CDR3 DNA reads TGTGCCAGCAGCGCAGAGGACAGGATCTACCAAGAGACCCAGTACTTC. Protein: CASSAEDRIYQETQYF.

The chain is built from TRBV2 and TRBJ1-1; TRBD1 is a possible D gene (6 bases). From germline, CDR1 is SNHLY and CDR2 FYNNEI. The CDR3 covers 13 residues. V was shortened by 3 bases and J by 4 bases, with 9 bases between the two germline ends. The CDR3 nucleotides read TGTGCCAGCAGTGATGAGGGGGTCACTGAAGCTTTCTTT. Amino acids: CASSDEGVTEAFF.

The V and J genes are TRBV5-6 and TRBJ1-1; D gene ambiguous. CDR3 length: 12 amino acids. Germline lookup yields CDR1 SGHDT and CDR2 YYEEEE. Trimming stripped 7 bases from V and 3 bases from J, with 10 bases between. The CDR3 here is CASGSGDTEAFF. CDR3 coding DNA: TGTGCCAGCGGCTCCGGTGACACTGAAGCTTTCTTT. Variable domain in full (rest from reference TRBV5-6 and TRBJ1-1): DAGVTQSPTHLIKTRGQQVTLRCSPKSGHDTVSWYQQALGQGPQFIFQYYEEEERQRGNFPDRFSGHQFPNYSSELNVNALLLGDSALYLCASGSGDTEAFFGQGTRLTVV.

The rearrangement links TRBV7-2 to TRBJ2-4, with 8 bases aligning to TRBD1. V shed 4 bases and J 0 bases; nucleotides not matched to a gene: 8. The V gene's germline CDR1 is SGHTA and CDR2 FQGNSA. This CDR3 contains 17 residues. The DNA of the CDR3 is TGTGCCAGCAGCTCTTGGACAGGGTCAGTAGCCAAAAACATTCAGTACTTC. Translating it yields CASSSWTGSVAKNIQYF.

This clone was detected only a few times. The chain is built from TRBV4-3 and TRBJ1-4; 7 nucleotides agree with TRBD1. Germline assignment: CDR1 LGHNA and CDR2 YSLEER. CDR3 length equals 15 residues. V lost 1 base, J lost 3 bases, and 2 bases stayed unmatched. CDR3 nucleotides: TGCGCCAGCAGCCAAGGACAGGGATCTAATGAAAAACTGTTTTTT. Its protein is CASSQGQGSNEKLFF.

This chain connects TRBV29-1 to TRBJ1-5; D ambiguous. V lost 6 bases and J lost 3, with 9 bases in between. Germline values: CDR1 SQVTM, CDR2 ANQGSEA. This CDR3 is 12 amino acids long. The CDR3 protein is CSVGGYNQPQHF. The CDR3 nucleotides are TGCAGCGTGGGAGGTTACAATCAGCCCCAGCATTTT.

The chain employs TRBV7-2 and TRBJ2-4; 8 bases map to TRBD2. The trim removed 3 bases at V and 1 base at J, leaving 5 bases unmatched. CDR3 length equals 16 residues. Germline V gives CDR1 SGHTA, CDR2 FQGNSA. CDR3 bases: TGTGCCAGCAGCTTCCGGACTAGCCCCGCCAAAAACATTCAGTACTTC. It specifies CASSFRTSPAKNIQYF.

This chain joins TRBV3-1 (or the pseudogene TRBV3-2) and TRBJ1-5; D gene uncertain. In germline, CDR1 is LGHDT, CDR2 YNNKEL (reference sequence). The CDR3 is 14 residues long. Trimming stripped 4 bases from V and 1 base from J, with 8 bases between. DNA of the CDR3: TGTGCCAGCAGCCTCCGAGGGAGCAATCAGCCCCAGCATTTT. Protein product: CASSLRGSNQPQHF.

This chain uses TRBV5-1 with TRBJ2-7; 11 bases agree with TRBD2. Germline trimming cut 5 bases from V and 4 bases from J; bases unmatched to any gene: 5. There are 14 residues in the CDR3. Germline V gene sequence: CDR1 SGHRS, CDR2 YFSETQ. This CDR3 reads CASSRTSGGYEQYF. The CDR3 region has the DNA TGCGCCAGCAGTCGTACTAGCGGGGGATACGAGCAGTACTTC.

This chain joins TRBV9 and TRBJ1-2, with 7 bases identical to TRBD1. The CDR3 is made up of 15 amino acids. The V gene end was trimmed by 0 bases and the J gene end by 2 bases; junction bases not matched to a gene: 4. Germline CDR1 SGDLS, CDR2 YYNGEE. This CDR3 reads CASSVDRGLNYGYTF. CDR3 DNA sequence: TGTGCCAGCAGCGTAGACAGGGGCTTGAACTATGGCTACACCTTC.

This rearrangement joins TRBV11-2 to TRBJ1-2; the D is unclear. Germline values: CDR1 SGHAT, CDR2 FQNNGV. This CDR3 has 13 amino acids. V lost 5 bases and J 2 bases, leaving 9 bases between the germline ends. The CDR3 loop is CASSPGRNYGYTF. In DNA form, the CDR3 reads TGTGCCAGCAGCCCTGGGAGGAACTATGGCTACACCTTC. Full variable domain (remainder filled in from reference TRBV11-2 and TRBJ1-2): EAGVAQSPRYKIIEKRQSVAFWCNPISGHATLYWYQQILGQGPKLLIQFQNNGVVDDSQLPKDRFSAERLKGVDSTLKIQPAKLEDSAVYLCASSPGRNYGYTFGSGTRLTVV.

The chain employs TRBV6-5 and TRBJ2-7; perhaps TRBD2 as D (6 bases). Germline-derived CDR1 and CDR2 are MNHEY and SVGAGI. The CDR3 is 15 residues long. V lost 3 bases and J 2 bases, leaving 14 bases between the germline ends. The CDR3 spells CASSYTPGRPYEQYF. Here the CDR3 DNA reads TGTGCCAGCAGTTATACCCCCGGGAGACCCTACGAGCAGTACTTC.

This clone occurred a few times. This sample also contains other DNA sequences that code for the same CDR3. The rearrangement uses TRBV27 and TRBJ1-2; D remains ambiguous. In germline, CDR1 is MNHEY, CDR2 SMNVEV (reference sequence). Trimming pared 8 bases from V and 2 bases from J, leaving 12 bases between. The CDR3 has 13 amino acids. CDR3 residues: CASSLRENYGYTF. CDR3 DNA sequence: TGTGCCAGCTCCCTTAGAGAGAACTATGGCTACACCTTC.

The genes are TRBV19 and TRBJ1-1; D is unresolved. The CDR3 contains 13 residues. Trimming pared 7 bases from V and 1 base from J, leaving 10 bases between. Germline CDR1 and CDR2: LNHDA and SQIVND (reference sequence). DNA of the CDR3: TGTGCCAGTATGGTTAGCACGAACACTGAAGCTTTCTTT. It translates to CASMVSTNTEAFF. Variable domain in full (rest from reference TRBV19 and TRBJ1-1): DGGITQSPKYLFRKEGQNVTLSCEQNLNHDAMYWYRQDPGQGLRLIYYSQIVNDFQKGDIAEGYSVSREKKESFPLTVTSAQKNPTAFYLCASMVSTNTEAFFGQGTRLTVV.

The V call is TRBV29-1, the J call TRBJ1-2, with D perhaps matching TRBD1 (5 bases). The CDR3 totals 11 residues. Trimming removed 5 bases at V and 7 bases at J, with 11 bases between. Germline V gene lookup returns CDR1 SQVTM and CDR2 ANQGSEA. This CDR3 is CSVQRTLGYTF. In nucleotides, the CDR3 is TGCAGCGTTCAAAGGACACTTGGCTACACCTTC.

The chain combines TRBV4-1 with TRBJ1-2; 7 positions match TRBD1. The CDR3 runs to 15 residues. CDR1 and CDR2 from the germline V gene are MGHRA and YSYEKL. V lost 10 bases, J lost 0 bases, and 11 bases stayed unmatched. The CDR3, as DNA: TGCGCCATCAGTCAAGGGGGCGCTTCTAACTATGGCTACACCTTC. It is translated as CAISQGGASNYGYTF.

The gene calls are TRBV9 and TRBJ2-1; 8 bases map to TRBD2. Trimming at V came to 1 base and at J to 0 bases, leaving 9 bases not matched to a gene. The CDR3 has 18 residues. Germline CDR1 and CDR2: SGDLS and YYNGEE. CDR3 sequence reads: CASSVYPAGAYSYNEQFF. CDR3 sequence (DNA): TGTGCCAGCAGCGTATATCCAGCGGGAGCCTACTCCTACAATGAGCAGTTCTTC.

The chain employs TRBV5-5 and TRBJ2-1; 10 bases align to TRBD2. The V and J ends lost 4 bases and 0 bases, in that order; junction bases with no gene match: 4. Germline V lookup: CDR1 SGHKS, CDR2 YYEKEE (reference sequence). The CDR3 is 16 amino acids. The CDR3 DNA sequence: TGTGCCAGCAGCACGTCTAGCGGGAGCTCCTACAATGAGCAGTTCTTC. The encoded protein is CASSTSSGSSYNEQFF. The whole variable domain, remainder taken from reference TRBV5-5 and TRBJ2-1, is DAGVTQSPTHLIKTRGQQVTLRCSPISGHKSVSWYQQVLGQGPQFIFQYYEKEERGRGNFPDRFSARQFPNYSSELNVNALLLGDSALYLCASSTSSGSSYNEQFFGPGTRLTVL.

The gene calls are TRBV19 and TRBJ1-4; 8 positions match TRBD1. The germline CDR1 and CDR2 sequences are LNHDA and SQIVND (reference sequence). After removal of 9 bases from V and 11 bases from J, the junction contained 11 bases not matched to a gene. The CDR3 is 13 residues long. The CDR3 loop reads CASTRTGLGKLFF. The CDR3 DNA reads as TGTGCCAGCACAAGGACAGGGTTAGGGAAACTGTTTTTT.

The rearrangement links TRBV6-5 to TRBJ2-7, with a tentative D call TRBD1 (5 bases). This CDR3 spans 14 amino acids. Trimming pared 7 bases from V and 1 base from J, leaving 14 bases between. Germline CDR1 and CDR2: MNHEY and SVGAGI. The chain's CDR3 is CASTYRQSSYEQYF. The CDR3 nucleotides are TGTGCCAGCACCTATAGACAGTCATCCTACGAGCAGTACTTC.

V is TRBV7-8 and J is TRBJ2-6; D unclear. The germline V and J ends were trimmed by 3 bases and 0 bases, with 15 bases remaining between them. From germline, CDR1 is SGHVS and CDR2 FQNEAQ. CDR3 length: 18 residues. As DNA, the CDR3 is TGTGCCAGCAGCTTTGAACGTGGCGGATCCTCTGGGGCCAACGTCCTGACTTTC. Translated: CASSFERGGSSGANVLTF.

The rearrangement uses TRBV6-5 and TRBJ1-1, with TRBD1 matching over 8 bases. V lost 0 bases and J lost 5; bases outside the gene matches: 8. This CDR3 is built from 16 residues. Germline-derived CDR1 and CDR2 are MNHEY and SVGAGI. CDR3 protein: CASSYSQGARRTEAFF. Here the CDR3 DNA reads TGTGCCAGCAGTTACTCGCAGGGGGCGAGGAGGACTGAAGCTTTCTTT.

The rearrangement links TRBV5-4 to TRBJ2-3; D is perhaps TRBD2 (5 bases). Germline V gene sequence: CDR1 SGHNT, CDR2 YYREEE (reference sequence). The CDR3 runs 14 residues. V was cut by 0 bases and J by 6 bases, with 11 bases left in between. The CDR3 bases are TGTGCCAGCAGCTTGGCCGGAACTAGTGATACGCAGTATTTT. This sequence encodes CASSLAGTSDTQYF.

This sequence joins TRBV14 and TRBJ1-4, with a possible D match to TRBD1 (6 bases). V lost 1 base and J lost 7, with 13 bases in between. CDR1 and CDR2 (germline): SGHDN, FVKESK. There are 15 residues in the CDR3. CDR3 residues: CASSQVGGPGEKLFF. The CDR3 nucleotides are TGTGCCAGCAGCCAAGTAGGGGGTCCAGGTGAAAAACTGTTTTTT.

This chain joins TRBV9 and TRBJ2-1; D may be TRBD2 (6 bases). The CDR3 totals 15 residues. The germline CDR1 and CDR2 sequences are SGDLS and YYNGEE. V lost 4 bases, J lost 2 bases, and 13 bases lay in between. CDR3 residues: CASSPGTSTYNEQFF. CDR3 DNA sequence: TGTGCCAGCAGCCCTGGGACTTCTACCTACAATGAGCAGTTCTTC.

The CDR3 sequence is CASSLAPQGAGETQYF. In DNA, the CDR3 is TGCGCCAGCAGCTTGGCCCCACAGGGGGCAGGGGAGACCCAGTACTTC. The rearrangement uses TRBV5-1 and TRBJ2-5, with 9 bases aligning to TRBD1. Per germline, CDR1 SGHRS and CDR2 YFSETQ. J gave up 5 bases and V 0 bases, and 8 bases lay outside the gene matches. The CDR3 is made up of 16 amino acids.

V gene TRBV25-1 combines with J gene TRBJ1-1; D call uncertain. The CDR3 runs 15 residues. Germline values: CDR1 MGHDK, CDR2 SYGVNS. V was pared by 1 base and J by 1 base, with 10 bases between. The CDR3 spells CASSESGSANTEAFF. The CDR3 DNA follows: TGTGCCAGCAGTGAATCGGGATCCGCGAACACTGAAGCTTTCTTT.

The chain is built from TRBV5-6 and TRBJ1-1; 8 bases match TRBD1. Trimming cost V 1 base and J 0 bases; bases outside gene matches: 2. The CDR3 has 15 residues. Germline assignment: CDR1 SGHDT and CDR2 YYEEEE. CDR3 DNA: TGTGCCAGCAGCTTGATGACAGGGGTGAACACTGAAGCTTTCTTT. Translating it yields CASSLMTGVNTEAFF.

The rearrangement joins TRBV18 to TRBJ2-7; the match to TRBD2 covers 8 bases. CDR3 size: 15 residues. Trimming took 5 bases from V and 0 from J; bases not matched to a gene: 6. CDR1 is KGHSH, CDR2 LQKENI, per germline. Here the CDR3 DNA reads TGTGCCAGCTCATCAGCGGGAGACCTCTCCTACGAGCAGTACTTC. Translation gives CASSSAGDLSYEQYF.